A single sample is the source of the 18 T cell receptor beta chains below, sequenced in a study of T cell responses to AZD1222 COVID-19 vaccine. Sequencing was performed with immunoSEQ multiplex PCR; in TCRdb, only in-frame clones are kept and a portion is missing. The sample lists under 100,000 clones, around 90% occurring once. The source was peripheral blood, collected on day 0 of MenACWY control vaccination. These receptor sequences come from an adult in good health.

This clone came up once. The genes are TRBV6-2 or TRBV6-3 and TRBJ1-4; tentative D call: TRBD1 (5 bases). CDR3 length equals 17 residues. V lost 5 bases and J lost 0, with 16 bases in between. Looked up from germline, CDR1 is MNHEY and CDR2 is SVGEGT. The CDR3 DNA follows: TGTGCCAGCAGTGACAGAAACGACCCCGCAACTAATGAAAAACTGTTTTTT. Translation: CASSDRNDPATNEKLFF.

The V call is TRBV2, the J call TRBJ1-5; D gene uncertain. Germline CDR1 reads SNHLY; CDR2 reads FYNNEI. V was trimmed by 1 base and J by 4 bases, leaving 8 bases between them. The CDR3 covers 14 residues. The CDR3, as DNA: TGTGCCAGCAGTGAAGTGGGTCTTAATCAGCCCCAGCATTTT. It is translated as CASSEVGLNQPQHF.

The V and J genes are TRBV10-3 and TRBJ1-1, with a weak D call TRBD1 (5 bases). Germline values: CDR1 ENHRY, CDR2 SYGVKD. This CDR3 spans 17 amino acids. V lost 2 bases and J 3 bases, leaving 19 bases between the germline ends. Here the CDR3 DNA reads TGTGCCATCAGTGAGAGGAGACAGTCGAACATTTACACTGAAGCTTTCTTT. This gives the protein CAISERRQSNIYTEAFF.

The V call is TRBV6-2 or TRBV6-3, the J call TRBJ2-6; D ambiguous. In germline, CDR1 is MNHEY, CDR2 SVGEGT. This CDR3 contains 14 residues. V shed 3 bases and J shed 1 base, with 4 bases lying between them. This CDR3 is CASSYHSGANVLTF. In DNA form, the CDR3 reads TGTGCCAGCAGTTATCATTCTGGGGCCAACGTCCTGACTTTC.

The J gene is TRBJ2-7, the V gene TRBV19; 11 bases fit TRBD2. V was pared by 3 bases and J by 1 base, with 5 bases of the junction left unmatched. CDR3 length: 16 amino acids. Germline V lookup: CDR1 LNHDA, CDR2 SQIVND (reference sequence). The CDR3 is CASSIPGLAGSYEQYF. In nucleotides, the CDR3 is TGTGCCAGTAGTATTCCCGGACTAGCGGGTTCCTACGAGCAGTACTTC.

The chain has TRBV7-2 and TRBJ1-5, with D possibly matching TRBD1 (5 bases). Germline loops: CDR1 SGHTA, CDR2 FQGNSA. The CDR3 contains 14 residues. V lost 5 bases and J lost 4, with 12 bases in between. The CDR3 here is CASSPRWGNQPQHF. CDR3 bases: TGTGCCAGCAGCCCCCGTTGGGGGAATCAGCCCCAGCATTTT.

This sequence joins TRBV11-2 and TRBJ2-5; D is unresolved. The germline V gene encodes CDR1 SGHAT and CDR2 FQNNGV. This CDR3 is built from 14 residues. Trimming left V 0 bases short and J 0 bases short, with 5 bases between. This CDR3 reads CASSLDRYQETQYF. DNA for the CDR3: TGTGCCAGCAGCTTAGACAGGTACCAAGAGACCCAGTACTTC.

This clone was seen once. CDR3 amino acids: CASSRVGLNTGELFF. The CDR3 region has the DNA TGTGCCAGCAGCCGGGTGGGCTTAAACACCGGGGAGCTGTTTTTT. V usage is TRBV3-1 (or the pseudogene TRBV3-2) and J usage is TRBJ2-2, with D unclear. Germline loops: CDR1 LGHDT, CDR2 YNNKEL (reference sequence). The CDR3 consists of 15 residues. The ends were cut back, 4 bases at V and 2 bases at J, with 11 bases in the middle.

The rearrangement links TRBV6-6 to TRBJ1-5; 9 nucleotides align to TRBD1. Germline V gives CDR1 MNHNY, CDR2 SVGAGI (reference sequence). The length of the CDR3 is 16 residues. V shed 7 bases and J 6 bases; nucleotides not matched to a gene: 13. The CDR3 sequence is CASTPRGGQGSQPQHF. The CDR3 bases are TGTGCCAGCACCCCCCGGGGGGGACAGGGTTCTCAGCCCCAGCATTTT.

V is TRBV28 and J is TRBJ2-5; 13 nucleotides agree with TRBD2. Germline CDR1 MDHEN, CDR2 SYDVKM. CDR3 length equals 16 residues. Trimming removed 5 bases from V and 5 bases from J; junction bases left unmatched: 8. DNA of the CDR3: TGTGCCAGCAGTATAAGGACTAGCGGGAGTGCGGAGACCCAGTACTTC. Its protein product is CASSIRTSGSAETQYF.

The chain has TRBV2 and TRBJ1-6; 7 nucleotides agree with TRBD1. Per germline, CDR1 SNHLY and CDR2 FYNNEI. The J segment lost 5 bases and the V segment lost 5 bases, leaving 9 bases of the junction unmatched. The CDR3 has 16 amino acids. The DNA for the CDR3 is TGTGCCAGCAGTCCAACCGGGACAGAAAATAATTCACCCCTCCACTTT. This codes for CASSPTGTENNSPLHF.

V gene TRBV7-2 combines with J gene TRBJ2-3, with TRBD2 identical over 12 bases. V lost 4 bases and J lost 1; bases outside the gene matches: 12. The CDR3 contains 19 residues. Germline lookup yields CDR1 SGHTA and CDR2 FQGNSA. Here the CDR3 reads CASSSSFETSGGRTDTQYF. Written as DNA, the CDR3 is TGTGCCAGCAGCTCCTCCTTTGAGACTAGCGGGGGCCGCACAGATACGCAGTATTTT.

The genes are TRBV5-5 and TRBJ2-7; TRBD2 matches 8 bases. The CDR3 has 16 amino acids. CDR1 is SGHKS, CDR2 YYEKEE, per germline (reference sequence). Trimming took 0 bases from V and 0 from J; bases not matched to a gene: 5. The CDR3 DNA reads as TGTGCCAGCAGCTTGGAAAGGACTAGCCGCTCCTACGAGCAGTACTTC. Amino acid sequence: CASSLERTSRSYEQYF.

This clone has just one count. V is TRBV29-1 and J is TRBJ2-5, with 7 bases matching TRBD1. In germline, CDR1 is SQVTM, CDR2 ANQGSEA. The CDR3 contains 14 residues. V shed 2 bases, J shed 1 base, and the junction held 4 bases outside the gene matches. The CDR3 here is CSVEPTGLQETQYF. CDR3 sequence (DNA): TGCAGCGTTGAACCGACAGGGCTCCAAGAGACCCAGTACTTC.

The chain is built from TRBV20-1 and TRBJ1-1; D unclear. CDR3 length equals 13 residues. Germline V gives CDR1 DFQATT, CDR2 SNEGSKA (reference sequence). Trimming removed 3 bases at V and 0 bases at J, with 8 bases between. CDR3 nucleotide sequence: TGCAGTGCTAGTAACCCGGTGAACACTGAAGCTTTCTTT. It encodes CSASNPVNTEAFF.

The CDR3 is CASSYSLGTDQETQYF. In DNA, the CDR3 is TGTGCCAGCAGTTACTCGCTCGGGACGGACCAAGAGACCCAGTACTTC. The chain joins TRBV6-5 to TRBJ2-5, with D tentatively TRBD1 or TRBD2 (5 bases each). V gave up 0 bases and J gave up 0 bases, with 11 bases separating them. Germline V gene lookup returns CDR1 MNHEY and CDR2 SVGAGI. The CDR3 loop spans 16 amino acids.

The chain combines TRBV5-6 with TRBJ2-1, with D possibly matching TRBD2 (6 bases). Germline V CDR1 and CDR2: SGHDT, YYEEEE. CDR3 length: 15 residues. V shed 2 bases and J shed 3 bases, with 12 bases lying between them. The CDR3 DNA is TGTGCCAGCAGCTTTGTAAGCGGGCTCTACAATGAGCAGTTCTTC. This encodes CASSFVSGLYNEQFF.

The rearrangement links TRBV6-5 to TRBJ2-2, with D perhaps matching TRBD1 (6 bases). The CDR3 consists of 15 residues. Germline CDR1 MNHEY, CDR2 SVGAGI. V was pared by 5 bases and J by 2 bases, with 12 bases between. CDR3 residues: CASSPGQLNTGELFF. CDR3 DNA sequence: TGTGCCAGCAGTCCAGGACAGCTTAACACCGGGGAGCTGTTTTTT.